A single sample is the source of the 9 T cell receptor beta chains below, sequenced in a study of post-analysis software for immune sequencing data. cDNA libraries of TCR beta carried unique molecular identifiers. TCRdb redid the calling of the PCR reads with MiXCR, one entry per CDR3 protein. The sample shows roughly 700,000 distinct CDR3 sequences, less than 35% of them seen only once. Their antigens are not known. Broader study findings: With TRBV5-6, TRBV5-1 and TRBV20-1 included, about five TRBV segments were more frequent in patients than in controls.

The sample comprised blood. These receptors all come from a girl aged 5-17 years with multiple sclerosis.

The chain combines TRBV6-1 with TRBJ2-1; 12 positions agree with TRBD1. The trim removed 7 bases at V and 6 bases at J, leaving 10 bases unmatched. CDR1 is MNHNS and CDR2 is SASEGT in the germline V gene. The CDR3 is made up of 16 amino acids. CDR3: CASTTGGTGGSNEQFF. In nucleotides, the CDR3 is TGTGCCAGCACCACGGGCGGGACAGGGGGCTCCAATGAGCAGTTCTTC.

This clonotype has only a few counts. The genes are TRBV10-3 and TRBJ1-4; 9 nucleotides align to TRBD1. Germline trimming cut 10 bases from V and 2 bases from J; bases unmatched to any gene: 2. Per the germline V gene, CDR1 is ENHRY and CDR2 is SYGVKD. This CDR3 is built from 13 residues. The CDR3 bases are TGTGCCACCACAGGGGGCACTAATGAAAAACTGTTTTTT. Translating it yields CATTGGTNEKLFF.

This clonotype has at least ten counts. J is TRBJ2-1 and V is TRBV20-1; TRBD2 matches 9 bases. CDR3 length: 15 residues. Losses at the gene ends were 0 bases for V and 4 bases for J; bases not matched to a gene: 4. Germline CDR1 reads DFQATT; CDR2 reads SNEGSKA (reference sequence). The CDR3 nucleotides read TGCAGTGCTAGAGAGCCTAGCGGGGATTACAATGAGCAGTTCTTC. Amino acid sequence: CSAREPSGDYNEQFF.

This clonotype has only a few counts. The V and J genes are TRBV6-2 or TRBV6-3 and TRBJ1-2; 10 nucleotides align to TRBD1. After removal of 5 bases from V and 4 bases from J, the junction contained 10 bases not matched to a gene. This CDR3 has 16 amino acids. Per the germline V gene, CDR1 is MNHEY and CDR2 is SVGEGT. The CDR3 bases are TGTGCCAGCAGTCGCCGGGGACAGGGGTCCCTCTATGGCTACACCTTC. It encodes CASSRRGQGSLYGYTF.

The V gene is TRBV10-3, the J gene TRBJ2-6; D is uncertain. The CDR3 has 13 amino acids. V lost 6 bases and J 3 bases, leaving 6 bases between the germline ends. The germline V gene has CDR1 ENHRY and CDR2 SYGVKD. The CDR3 spells CAIRRNGANVLTF. CDR3 DNA sequence: TGTGCCATCAGACGAAATGGGGCCAACGTCCTGACTTTC.

The gene calls are TRBV6-6 and TRBJ2-5; 8 bases align to TRBD1. The J call is uncertain, as TRBJ2-7 better fits the DNA end. This CDR3 spans 14 amino acids. Germline CDR1 and CDR2: MNHNY and SVGAGI (reference sequence). The CDR3 loop reads CASSYVAGGHEQYF. The CDR3 region has the DNA TGTGCCAGCAGTTACGTGGCAGGGGGCCACGAGCAGTACTTC.

This clonotype turned up a few times. This sequence joins TRBV29-1 and TRBJ2-3; D might be TRBD1 or TRBD2, each matching 5 bases. V gave up 0 bases and J gave up 7 bases, with 11 bases separating them. CDR1 SQVTM and CDR2 ANQGSEA come from the germline V gene. The CDR3 covers 13 residues. In nucleotides, the CDR3 is TGCAGCGTTGAAGATCCGGGACGATATACGCAGTATTTT. It encodes CSVEDPGRYTQYF.

There are a few counts of this clonotype. V usage is TRBV5-1 and J usage is TRBJ2-1; possible D gene TRBD2, 5 bases. The CDR3 consists of 14 residues. CDR1 is SGHRS, CDR2 YFSETQ, per germline. Trimming stripped 4 bases from V and 6 bases from J, with 14 bases between. The CDR3 protein is CASSGRTGSNEQFF. The CDR3 nucleotides are TGCGCCAGCAGCGGTCGGACTGGCAGCAATGAGCAGTTCTTC.

V and J are TRBV28 and TRBJ2-3, with D possibly being TRBD2 (6 bases). Per the germline V gene, CDR1 is MDHEN and CDR2 is SYDVKM. The CDR3 is 16 amino acids. V was trimmed by 2 bases and J by 1 base, leaving 13 bases between them. The CDR3 DNA sequence: TGTGCCAGCAGTTTAGTCGGGGGTTGGGGCACAGATACGCAGTATTTT. Protein product: CASSLVGGWGTDTQYF.